The rows below give T cell receptor beta chains drawn from one sample of a study of graft-versus-host responses after intestinal transplantation. The table came from immunoSEQ multiplex PCR; TCRdb's copy has only in-frame clones and leaves some out. The table shows about 39,000 clones, with over 85% occurring only once. No antigens are known for them. The sample here was unstimulated CD8+ T cells sorted from spleen or lymph node cells, taken before transplant. These receptors were collected from a human donor who was the organ donor for an intestinal transplant. Each CDR3 is given with its conserved first and last residue. Fields, in order: V gene, D gene, J gene, CDR3 protein, CDR3 DNA. D genes are given only for firm matches.

>TRBV4-3|-|TRBJ2-7
CASSQAGYYEQYF
TGCGCCAGCAGCCAAGCCGGGTACTACGAGCAGTACTTC
>TRBV2|TRBD2|TRBJ2-3
CASTSSLRELPDTQYF
TGTGCCAGCACTAGTTCGTTGCGGGAGCTGCCAGATACGCAGTATTTT
>TRBV27|TRBD1|TRBJ2-7
CASSRQGVDEQYF
TGTGCCAGCAGTCGTCAGGGGGTCGACGAGCAGTACTTC
>TRBV27|-|TRBJ2-7
CASSITGTTEQYF
TGTGCCAGCAGTATCACCGGAACGACGGAGCAGTACTTC
>TRBV9|-|TRBJ2-2
CASSVGRESTGELFF
TGTGCCAGCAGCGTTGGCCGGGAGTCCACCGGGGAGCTGTTTTTT
>TRBV7-7|-|TRBJ1-1
CASSRFWGTEAFF
TGTGCTAGCAGCCGTTTTTGGGGGACTGAAGCTTTCTTT
>TRBV20-1|-|TRBJ1-2
CSAPFGYTF
TGCAGTGCTCCCTTTGGCTACACCTTC
>TRBV4-3|-|TRBJ2-1
CASSQERTNEQFF
TGCGCCAGCAGCCAAGAAAGGACCAATGAGCAGTTCTTC
>TRBV27|TRBD2|TRBJ2-7
CASSFGRAYEQYF
TGTGCCAGCAGTTTCGGGAGGGCCTACGAGCAGTACTTC
>TRBV13|-|TRBJ1-2
CASSRDNNGYTF
TGTGCCAGCAGCCGGGACAACAATGGCTACACCTTC
>TRBV4-2|-|TRBJ1-5
CASSQEQGYSNQPQHF
TGTGCCAGCAGCCAAGAACAGGGATATAGCAATCAGCCCCAGCATTTT
>TRBV4-1|-|TRBJ2-7
CASSQEPLSYEQYF
TGCGCCAGCAGCCAAGAACCCCTTTCCTACGAGCAGTACTTC
>TRBV4-1|TRBD1|TRBJ2-7
CASSHVKGQGNYEQYF
TGCGCCAGCAGCCACGTAAAGGGACAGGGGAACTACGAGCAGTACTTC
>TRBV4-3|-|TRBJ2-3
CASSQVGGGSTDTQYF
TGCGCCAGCAGCCAAGTTGGGGGCGGGAGCACAGATACGCAGTATTTT
>TRBV11-3|-|TRBJ2-1
CASSAGTSNEQFF
TGTGCCAGCAGCGCCGGGACAAGCAATGAGCAGTTCTTC
>TRBV28|-|TRBJ2-7
CASSLYLVYEQYF
TGTGCCAGCAGTTTATATCTCGTCTACGAGCAGTACTTC
>TRBV27|TRBD1|TRBJ2-7
CASSLWGTAYEQYF
TGTGCCAGCAGTTTATGGGGGACAGCCTACGAGCAGTACTTC
>TRBV6-1|-|TRBJ2-7
CASSESSSYEQYF
TGTGCCAGCAGTGAGAGTAGCTCCTACGAGCAGTACTTC